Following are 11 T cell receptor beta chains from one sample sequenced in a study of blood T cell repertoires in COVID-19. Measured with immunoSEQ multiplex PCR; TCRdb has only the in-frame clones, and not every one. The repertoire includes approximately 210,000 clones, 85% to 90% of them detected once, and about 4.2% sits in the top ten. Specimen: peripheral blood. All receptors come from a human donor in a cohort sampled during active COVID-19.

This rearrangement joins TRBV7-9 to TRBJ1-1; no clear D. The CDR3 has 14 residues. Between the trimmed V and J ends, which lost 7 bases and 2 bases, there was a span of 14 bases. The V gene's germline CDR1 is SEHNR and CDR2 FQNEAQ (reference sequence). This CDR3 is CASTLPVTNTEAFF. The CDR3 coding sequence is TGTGCCAGCACCCTCCCGGTTACCAACACTGAAGCTTTCTTT. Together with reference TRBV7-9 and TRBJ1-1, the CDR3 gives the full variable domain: DTGVSQNPRHKITKRGQNVTFRCDPISEHNRLYWYRQTLGQGPEFLTYFQNEAQLEKSRLLSDRFSAERPKGSFSTLEIQRTEQGDSAMYLCASTLPVTNTEAFFGQGTRLTVV.

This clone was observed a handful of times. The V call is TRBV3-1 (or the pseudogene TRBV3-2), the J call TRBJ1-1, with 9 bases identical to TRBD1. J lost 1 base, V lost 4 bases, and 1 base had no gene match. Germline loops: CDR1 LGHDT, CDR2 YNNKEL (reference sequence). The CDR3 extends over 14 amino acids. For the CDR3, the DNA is TGTGCCAGCAGCCTGACAGGGGGGAACACTGAAGCTTTCTTT. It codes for CASSLTGGNTEAFF.

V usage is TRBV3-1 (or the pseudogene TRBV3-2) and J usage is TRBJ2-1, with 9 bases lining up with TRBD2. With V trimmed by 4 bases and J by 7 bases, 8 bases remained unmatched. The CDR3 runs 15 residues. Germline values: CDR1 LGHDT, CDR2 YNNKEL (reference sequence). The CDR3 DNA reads TGTGCCAGCAGCCCCGGGACTAGCAAGAATAATGAGCAGTTCTTC. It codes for CASSPGTSKNNEQFF.

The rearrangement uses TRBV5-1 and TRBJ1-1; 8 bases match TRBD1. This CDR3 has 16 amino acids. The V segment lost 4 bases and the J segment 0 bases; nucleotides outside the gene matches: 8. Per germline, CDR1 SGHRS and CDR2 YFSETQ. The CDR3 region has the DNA TGCGCCAGCAGCCCGGGGACAGGCGGAATGAACACTGAAGCTTTCTTT. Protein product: CASSPGTGGMNTEAFF.

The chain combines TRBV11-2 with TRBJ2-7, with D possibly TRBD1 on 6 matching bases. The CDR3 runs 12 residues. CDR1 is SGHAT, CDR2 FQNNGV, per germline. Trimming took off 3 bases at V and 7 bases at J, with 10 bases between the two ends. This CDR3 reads CASSFGTKEQYF. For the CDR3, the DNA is TGTGCCAGCAGCTTCGGGACAAAAGAGCAGTACTTC.

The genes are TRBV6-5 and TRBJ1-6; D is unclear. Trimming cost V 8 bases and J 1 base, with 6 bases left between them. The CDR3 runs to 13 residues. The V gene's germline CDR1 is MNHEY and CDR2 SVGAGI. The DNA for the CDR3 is TGTGCCAGCGAGGTGTCCTATAATTCACCCCTCCACTTT. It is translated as CASEVSYNSPLHF.

The CDR3 spells CASSLVLGGDTQYF. The CDR3 region has the DNA TGTGCCAGCAGCTTAGTACTAGGGGGAGATACGCAGTATTTT. V gene TRBV7-2 combines with J gene TRBJ2-3; D is possibly TRBD1 (6 bases). The V end lost 1 base, the J end lost 5 bases, and 10 bases lay between the germline ends. This CDR3 has 14 residues. In germline, CDR1 is SGHTA, CDR2 FQGNSA.

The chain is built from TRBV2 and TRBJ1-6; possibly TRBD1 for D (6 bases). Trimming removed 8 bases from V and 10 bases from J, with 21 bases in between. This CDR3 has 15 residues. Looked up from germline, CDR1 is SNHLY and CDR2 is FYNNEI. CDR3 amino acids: CASSPGTQNLSPLHF. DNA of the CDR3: TGTGCCAGCTCTCCCGGGACACAGAATCTCTCACCCCTCCACTTT.

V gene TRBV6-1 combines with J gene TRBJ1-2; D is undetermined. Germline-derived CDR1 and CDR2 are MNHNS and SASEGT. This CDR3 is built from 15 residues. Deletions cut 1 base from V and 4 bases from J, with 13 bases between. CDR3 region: CASSEGAGSRYGYTF. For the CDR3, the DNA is TGTGCCAGCAGTGAAGGGGCGGGGAGCCGCTATGGCTACACCTTC.

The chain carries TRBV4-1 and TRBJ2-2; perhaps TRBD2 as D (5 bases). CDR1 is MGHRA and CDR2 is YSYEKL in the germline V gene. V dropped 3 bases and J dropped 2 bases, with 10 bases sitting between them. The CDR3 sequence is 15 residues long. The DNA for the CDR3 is TGCGCCAGCAGCCACCCGGGGTCAAACACCGGGGAGCTGTTTTTT. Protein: CASSHPGSNTGELFF.

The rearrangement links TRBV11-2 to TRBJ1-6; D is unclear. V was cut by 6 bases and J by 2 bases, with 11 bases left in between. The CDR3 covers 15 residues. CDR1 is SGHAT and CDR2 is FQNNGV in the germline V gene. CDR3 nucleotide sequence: TGTGCCAGCAGGGGAGAGTGGACCTATAATTCACCCCTCCACTTT. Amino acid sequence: CASRGEWTYNSPLHF.